This T cell receptor (beta chain) was sequenced for a study of PD-L1 blockade in urothelial cancer. The time point here: pretreatment peripheral blood. CDR1 LGHNA and CDR2 YSLEER come from the germline V gene. Trimming removed 1 base from V and 2 bases from J; junction bases left unmatched: 7. This CDR3 has 16 amino acids. Clones were sequenced by immunoSEQ multiplex PCR, and TCRdb holds only the in-frame ones, with some missing. The sample includes tens of thousands of clones, around 88% of them seen just once. This chain links TRBV4-3 with TRBJ2-5; 7 bases align to TRBD2. The input for sequencing was PBMCs, taken around atezolizumab (anti-PD-L1) treatment. The sequence was obtained from an older woman with urothelial cancer. The DNA for the CDR3 is TGCGCCAGCAGCCAAGGCGGAGCTAGCGGACAAGAGACCCAGTACTTC. Encoded protein: CASSQGGASGQETQYF.